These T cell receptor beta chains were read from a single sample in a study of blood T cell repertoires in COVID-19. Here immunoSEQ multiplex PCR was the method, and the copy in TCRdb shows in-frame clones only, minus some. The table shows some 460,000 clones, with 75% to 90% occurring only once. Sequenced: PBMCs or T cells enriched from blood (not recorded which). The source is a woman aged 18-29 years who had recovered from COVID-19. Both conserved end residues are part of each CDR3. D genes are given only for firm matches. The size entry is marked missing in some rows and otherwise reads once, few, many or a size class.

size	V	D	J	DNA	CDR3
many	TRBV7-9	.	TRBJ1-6	TGTGCCAGCAGCTTAGGGACCCCAGGGGATTCACCCCTCCACTTT	CASSLGTPGDSPLHF
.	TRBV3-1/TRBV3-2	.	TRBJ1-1	TGTGCCAGCAGCCAAGATGGAGGCAGGAACACTGAAGCTTTCTTT	CASSQDGGRNTEAFF
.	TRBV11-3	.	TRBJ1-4	TGTGCCAGCAGCTTAGTCAGGAGGAGACCGAATGAAAAACTGTTTTTT	CASSLVRRRPNEKLFF
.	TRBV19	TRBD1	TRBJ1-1	TGTGCCGCCCAATCGGAGGGGGCCAACACTGAAGCTTTCTTT	CAAQSEGANTEAFF
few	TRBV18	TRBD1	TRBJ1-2	TGTGCCAGCTCACCCAATTACGGACAGGCCAGGTCTGGCTACACCTTC	CASSPNYGQARSGYTF
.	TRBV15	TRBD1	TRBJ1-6	TGTGCCACCACCATCGACAGGGGAAGATCACCCCTCCACTTT	CATTIDRGRSPLHF
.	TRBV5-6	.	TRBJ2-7	TGTGCCAGCAGCCAACTGGATTGGAGCTACGAGCAGTACTTC	CASSQLDWSYEQYF
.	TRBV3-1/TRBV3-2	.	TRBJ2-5	TGTGCCAGCAGCCTGGACTTCCAAGAGACCCAGTACTTC	CASSLDFQETQYF
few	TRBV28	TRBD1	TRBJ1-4	TGTGCCAGCGGGGGGGGACAGGCAACTAATGAAAAACTGTTTTTT	CASGGGQATNEKLFF
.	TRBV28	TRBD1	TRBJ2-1	TGTGCCAGCAGTTTTGGGACAGGGGAGACCTACAATGAGCAGTTCTTC	CASSFGTGETYNEQFF
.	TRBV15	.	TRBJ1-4	TGTGCCACCAGCAGGCAGGGAACTAATGAAAAACTGTTTTTT	CATSRQGTNEKLFF
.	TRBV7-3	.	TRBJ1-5	TGTGCCAGCAGCGCAAGCCCAAATCAGCCCCAGCATTTT	CASSASPNQPQHF
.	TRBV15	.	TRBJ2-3	TGTGCCACCAGCAGCCTGACCCAAGCAGGGTTGGATACGCAGTATTTT	CATSSLTQAGLDTQYF
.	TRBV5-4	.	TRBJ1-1	TGTGCCAGCAGCCCCCTCAGGGAGAACACTGAAGCTTTCTTT	CASSPLRENTEAFF
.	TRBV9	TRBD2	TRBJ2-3	TGTGCCAGCAGCGCTAGCGGGGGATTAGCAGATACGCAGTATTTT	CASSASGGLADTQYF
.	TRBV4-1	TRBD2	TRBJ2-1	TGCGCCAGCAGCCAGGTAGCGGGGGCTTCTTTCTACAATGAGCAGTTCTTC	CASSQVAGASFYNEQFF